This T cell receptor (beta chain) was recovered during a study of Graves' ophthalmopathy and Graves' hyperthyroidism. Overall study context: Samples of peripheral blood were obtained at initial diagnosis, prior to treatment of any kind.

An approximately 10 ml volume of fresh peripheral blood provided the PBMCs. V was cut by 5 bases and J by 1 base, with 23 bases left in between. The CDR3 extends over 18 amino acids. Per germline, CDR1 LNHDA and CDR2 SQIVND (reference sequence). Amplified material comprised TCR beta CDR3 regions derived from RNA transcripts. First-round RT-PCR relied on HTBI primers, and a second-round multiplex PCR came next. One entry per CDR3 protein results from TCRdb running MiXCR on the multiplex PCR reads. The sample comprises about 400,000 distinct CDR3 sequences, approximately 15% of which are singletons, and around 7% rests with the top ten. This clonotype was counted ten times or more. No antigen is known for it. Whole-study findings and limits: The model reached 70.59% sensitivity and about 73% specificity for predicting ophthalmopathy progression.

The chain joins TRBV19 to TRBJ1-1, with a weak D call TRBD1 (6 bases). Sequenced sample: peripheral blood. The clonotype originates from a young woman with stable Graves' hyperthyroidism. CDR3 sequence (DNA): TGTGCCAGTAGTGGGCGGCAGGGGACTTTAGTCTCGAACACTGAAGCTTTCTTT. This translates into CASSGRQGTLVSNTEAFF.